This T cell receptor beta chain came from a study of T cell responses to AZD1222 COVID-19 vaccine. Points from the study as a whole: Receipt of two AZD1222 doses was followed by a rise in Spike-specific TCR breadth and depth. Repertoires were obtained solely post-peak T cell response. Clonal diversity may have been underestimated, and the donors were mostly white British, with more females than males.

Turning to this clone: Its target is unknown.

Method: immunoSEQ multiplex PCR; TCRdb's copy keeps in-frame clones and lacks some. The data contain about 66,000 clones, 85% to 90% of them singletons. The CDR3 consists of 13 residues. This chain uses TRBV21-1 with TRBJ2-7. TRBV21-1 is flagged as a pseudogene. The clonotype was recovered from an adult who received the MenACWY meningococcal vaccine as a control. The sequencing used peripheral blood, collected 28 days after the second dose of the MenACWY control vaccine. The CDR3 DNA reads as TGTGCCAGCAGCGGGACGGACACCTACGAGCAGTACTTC. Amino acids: CASSGTDTYEQYF.